The 25 T cell receptor beta chains given below trace back to one sample, sequenced in a study of blood T cell repertoires in COVID-19. Sequencing used immunoSEQ multiplex PCR; TCRdb keeps in-frame clones, though not all of them. This table holds 150,000 to 180,000 clones, 60% to 85% found once. Sequencing used peripheral blood. Every receptor here comes from an elderly man with acute or convalescent COVID-19.

The rearrangement uses TRBV7-2 and TRBJ1-3; 8 positions agree with TRBD1. CDR3 length equals 16 residues. The J segment lost 2 bases and the V segment lost 5 bases, leaving 8 bases of the junction unmatched. In germline, CDR1 is SGHTA, CDR2 FQGNSA. The CDR3 is CASSPRQGRAGNTIYF. For the CDR3, the DNA is TGTGCCAGCAGCCCCCGACAGGGGAGGGCTGGAAACACCATATATTTT.

J is TRBJ2-1 and V is TRBV11-2; TRBD2 might be the D (7 bases). Looked up from germline, CDR1 is SGHAT and CDR2 is FQNNGV. This CDR3 region has 15 residues. The V and J ends lost 6 bases and 9 bases respectively, with 21 bases between them. CDR3 in amino acids: CASSPAEGGLSEQFF. The DNA for the CDR3 is TGTGCCAGCAGTCCCGCCGAGGGGGGGCTAAGTGAGCAGTTCTTC.

In this sample, this clone turned up a few times. The V gene is TRBV6-5, the J gene TRBJ2-7; 10 nucleotides agree with TRBD2. The germline gives CDR1 MNHEY, CDR2 SVGAGI. With 6 bases clipped from V and 0 bases from J, the junction kept 5 bases outside the gene matches. This CDR3 is built from 15 residues. CDR3 DNA: TGTGCCAGCAGCTCCGGACTAGCGGTCTCCTACGAGCAGTACTTC. Translating gives CASSSGLAVSYEQYF.

This clone was seen once. Other nucleotide sequences in the sample specify the same CDR3. The chain uses TRBV10-3 and TRBJ1-2; no definite D call. CDR1 ENHRY and CDR2 SYGVKD come from the germline V gene. This CDR3 is built from 13 residues. V was shortened by 6 bases and J by 3 bases, with 11 bases between the two germline ends. The CDR3 spells CAISEDGDYGYTF. The CDR3 DNA is TGTGCCATCAGCGAGGACGGAGACTATGGCTACACCTTC.

V gene TRBV10-3 combines with J gene TRBJ1-5; TRBD1 matches at 11 bases. This CDR3 is built from 16 residues. Germline V gene lookup returns CDR1 ENHRY and CDR2 SYGVKD. The trim removed 4 bases at V and 7 bases at J, leaving 9 bases unmatched. Written as DNA, the CDR3 is TGTGCCATCAGTGGTAATCGGACAGGGGGCGGACAGCCCCAGCATTTT. Encoded protein: CAISGNRTGGGQPQHF.

The chain uses TRBV4-1 and TRBJ1-2; 9 nucleotides align to TRBD1. Germline V gene lookup returns CDR1 MGHRA and CDR2 YSYEKL. This CDR3 has 18 residues. Trimming cost V 3 bases and J 1 base; bases outside gene matches: 12. For the CDR3, the DNA is TGCGCCAGCAGCCAGTCCGGGACAGGGAATTATAATAACTATGGCTACACCTTC. It is translated as CASSQSGTGNYNNYGYTF.

V is TRBV7-6 and J is TRBJ2-1, with a weak D call TRBD2 (7 bases). Germline V gene sequence: CDR1 SGHVS, CDR2 FNYEAQ. This CDR3 is built from 15 residues. V lost 0 bases, J lost 13 bases, and 19 bases lay in between. The DNA of the CDR3 is TGTGCCAGCAGCTTAGCAGCGGGGCCTCGGGGGCCCCAGTTCTTC. It specifies CASSLAAGPRGPQFF.

This chain connects TRBV2 to TRBJ2-5, with a weak D call TRBD1 (7 bases). The V gene lost 8 bases and the J gene lost 5 bases, with 12 bases spanning the gap. Germline V gene sequence: CDR1 SNHLY, CDR2 FYNNEI. This CDR3 spans 12 amino acids. Here the CDR3 DNA reads TGTGCCAGCGGGCAGGGGGGCGAGACCCAGTACTTC. Protein product: CASGQGGETQYF.

This clone was observed a handful of times. The genes are TRBV6-1 and TRBJ2-1; TRBD1 matches at 8 bases. This CDR3 contains 16 residues. Germline V gene data show CDR1 as MNHNS and CDR2 as SASEGT. After removal of 1 base from V and 7 bases from J, the junction contained 9 bases not matched to a gene. CDR3 protein: CASSEGATGVWNEQFF. The CDR3 coding sequence is TGTGCCAGCAGTGAAGGGGCGACAGGGGTTTGGAATGAGCAGTTCTTC.

The chain links TRBV7-2 to TRBJ2-5, with 8 bases identical to TRBD2. V lost 5 bases and J lost 1; bases outside the gene matches: 9. The germline gives CDR1 SGHTA, CDR2 FQGNSA. This CDR3 has 16 residues. CDR3 sequence reads: CASSLTFSGVQETQYF. The CDR3 nucleotides are TGTGCCAGCAGCCTTACTTTTAGCGGGGTCCAAGAGACCCAGTACTTC.

This clone was observed a handful of times. The chain links TRBV30 to TRBJ1-1; unclear D gene. Germline V lookup: CDR1 GTSNPN, CDR2 SVGIG (reference sequence). The CDR3 covers 14 residues. The V end was cut by 0 bases, the J end by 0 bases, with 8 bases between. The CDR3 sequence is CAWSVGSLNTEAFF. As DNA, the CDR3 is TGTGCCTGGAGTGTTGGCAGTTTGAACACTGAAGCTTTCTTT.

CDR3 sequence (DNA): TGTGCCAGCAGCTTGTGGCAAAACACCGGGGAGCTGTTTTTT. It yields the protein CASSLWQNTGELFF. The chain couples TRBV5-6 to TRBJ2-2; D is ambiguous. CDR3 length: 14 residues. V was cut by 1 base and J by 2 bases, with 6 bases left in between. The germline CDR1 and CDR2 sequences are SGHDT and YYEEEE.

The V gene is TRBV5-1, the J gene TRBJ2-3; no clear D gene. Looked up from germline, CDR1 is SGHRS and CDR2 is YFSETQ. The CDR3 length is 13 residues. Trimming removed 4 bases at V and 4 bases at J, with 10 bases between. The CDR3 here is CASSLTPADTQYF. The DNA for the CDR3 is TGCGCCAGCAGCCTAACTCCCGCAGATACGCAGTATTTT.

This chain uses TRBV2 with TRBJ2-2, with TRBD1 identical over 8 bases. V lost 4 bases and J lost 6; bases outside the gene matches: 10. The germline CDR1 and CDR2 sequences are SNHLY and FYNNEI. The length of the CDR3 is 16 residues. This CDR3 is CASSGRQGRTAGELFF. DNA of the CDR3: TGTGCCAGCAGTGGGCGACAGGGGAGGACGGCCGGGGAGCTGTTTTTT.

CDR3 in amino acids: CASSSDRPNEKLFF. CDR3 DNA sequence: TGCGCCAGCAGCTCCGACAGACCTAATGAAAAACTGTTTTTT. The rearrangement joins TRBV5-1 to TRBJ1-4; D might be TRBD1 (5 bases). CDR1 is SGHRS and CDR2 is YFSETQ in the germline V gene. There are 14 residues in the CDR3. Trimming left V 3 bases short and J 3 bases short, with 9 bases between.

The chain couples TRBV11-2 to TRBJ2-5; 7 bases are a match to TRBD2. Germline CDR1 is SGHAT and CDR2 is FQNNGV. V lost 5 bases and J lost 3; bases outside the gene matches: 6. CDR3 length equals 14 residues. The CDR3 sequence is CASSRGERKETQYF. DNA for the CDR3: TGTGCCAGCAGCCGGGGGGAGCGGAAAGAGACCCAGTACTTC.

The rearrangement uses TRBV5-5 and TRBJ1-2; D might be TRBD1 (6 bases). With 0 bases removed from V and 4 bases from J, the gap between germline ends came to 19 bases. Germline V gives CDR1 SGHKS, CDR2 YYEKEE (reference sequence). The CDR3 extends over 17 amino acids. The CDR3 DNA sequence: TGTGCCAGCAGCTTGGCCGTCGGACAGAGAATTAGCTATGGCTACACCTTC. This translates into CASSLAVGQRISYGYTF.

The chain is built from TRBV5-4 and TRBJ2-7; D may be TRBD2 (7 bases). The CDR3 is 13 amino acids. Looked up from germline, CDR1 is SGHNT and CDR2 is YYREEE (reference sequence). Deletions cut 0 bases from V and 10 bases from J, with 14 bases between. The DNA for the CDR3 is TGTGCCAGCAGCTTGGAGGGGGGGGCAGAACAGTACTTC. This encodes CASSLEGGAEQYF.

The V gene is TRBV18, the J gene TRBJ1-2, with TRBD1 identical over 8 bases. The CDR3 extends over 15 amino acids. With V trimmed by 2 bases and J by 4 bases, 6 bases remained unmatched. From germline, CDR1 is KGHSH and CDR2 LQKENI. CDR3 in DNA: TGTGCCAGCTCACCAGCGACAGGGGAGCGCTATGGCTACACCTTC. It codes for CASSPATGERYGYTF.

This sequence joins TRBV9 and TRBJ1-2; D might be TRBD1 (5 bases). V was pared by 3 bases and J by 5 bases, with 11 bases between. The germline V gene encodes CDR1 SGDLS and CDR2 YYNGEE. The CDR3 has 13 residues. CDR3 sequence: CASSGGTRYGYTF. Written as DNA, the CDR3 is TGTGCCAGCAGCGGGGGGACTCGGTATGGCTACACCTTC. Complete variable domain (other parts from reference TRBV9 and TRBJ1-2): DSGVTQTPKHLITATGQRVTLRCSPRSGDLSVYWYQQSLDQGLQFLIQYYNGEERAKGNILERFSAQQFPDLHSELNLSSLELGDSALYFCASSGGTRYGYTFGSGTRLTVV.

This clone was recorded once. The chain uses TRBV6-6 and TRBJ1-5, with 7 bases identical to TRBD1. This CDR3 spans 15 amino acids. In germline, CDR1 is MNHNY, CDR2 SVGAGI (reference sequence). V dropped 6 bases and J dropped 4; count of bases not matched to a gene: 9. The CDR3 nucleotides are TGTGCCAGCAGCTACCCGACAGGGTTGAATCAGCCCCAGCATTTT. The encoded protein is CASSYPTGLNQPQHF.

As DNA, the CDR3 is TGTGCCATAACTGGACAGTGGGATCAGCCCCAGCATTTT. Residues: CAITGQWDQPQHF. The chain couples TRBV10-3 to TRBJ1-5, with a tentative D call TRBD1 (6 bases). The V end lost 9 bases, the J end lost 5 bases, and 14 bases lay between the germline ends. CDR1 and CDR2 from the germline V gene are ENHRY and SYGVKD. The CDR3 is made up of 13 amino acids.

The chain joins TRBV7-2 to TRBJ2-4; 11 bases are shared with TRBD1. Per germline, CDR1 SGHTA and CDR2 FQGNSA. The V segment lost 5 bases and the J segment 0 bases; nucleotides outside the gene matches: 12. CDR3 length: 19 residues. CDR3 coding DNA: TGTGCCAGCAGCGGGGCCGGGACAGGGGGGAATCTAGCCAAAAACATTCAGTACTTC. This encodes CASSGAGTGGNLAKNIQYF.

The chain combines TRBV28 with TRBJ1-2, with D maybe TRBD1 (5 bases). Germline CDR1 is MDHEN and CDR2 is SYDVKM. The CDR3 sequence is 15 residues long. V lost 6 bases to trimming and J lost 8 bases, with 22 bases between them. CDR3 region: CASSIGGGAPRGYTF. Here the CDR3 DNA reads TGTGCCAGCAGCATTGGGGGAGGGGCCCCCCGGGGCTACACCTTC.

The V gene is TRBV7-3, the J gene TRBJ2-1; tentatively, D is TRBD1 (6 bases). CDR3 length: 14 amino acids. V lost 5 bases to trimming and J lost 6 bases, with 14 bases between them. Germline-derived CDR1 and CDR2 are SGHTA and FQGTGA. The CDR3 nucleotides read TGTGCCAGCAGCCCCCAGACAGGTCTCAATGAGCAGTTCTTC. This sequence encodes CASSPQTGLNEQFF.